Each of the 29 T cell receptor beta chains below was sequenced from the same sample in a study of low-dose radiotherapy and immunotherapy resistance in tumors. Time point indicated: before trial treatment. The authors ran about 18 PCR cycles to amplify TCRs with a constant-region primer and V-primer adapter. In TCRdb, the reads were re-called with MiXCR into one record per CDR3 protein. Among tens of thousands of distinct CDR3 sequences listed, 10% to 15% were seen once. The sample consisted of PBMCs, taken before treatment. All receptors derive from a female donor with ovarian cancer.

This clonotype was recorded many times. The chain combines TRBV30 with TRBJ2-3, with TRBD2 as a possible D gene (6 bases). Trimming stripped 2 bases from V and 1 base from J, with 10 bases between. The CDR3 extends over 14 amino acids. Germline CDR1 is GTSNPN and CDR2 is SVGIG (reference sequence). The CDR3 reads CAWSRGGGTDTQYF. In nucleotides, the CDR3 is TGTGCCTGGAGTAGAGGCGGGGGCACAGATACGCAGTATTTT.

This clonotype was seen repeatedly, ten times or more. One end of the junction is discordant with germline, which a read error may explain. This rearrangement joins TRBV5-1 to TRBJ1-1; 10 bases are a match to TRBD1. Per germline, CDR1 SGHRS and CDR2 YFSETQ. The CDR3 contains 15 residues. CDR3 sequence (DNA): TGTGCCAGCAGCACCCGGACAGGGGGTCGGACTGAAGCTTTCTTT. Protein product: CASSTRTGGRTEAFF.

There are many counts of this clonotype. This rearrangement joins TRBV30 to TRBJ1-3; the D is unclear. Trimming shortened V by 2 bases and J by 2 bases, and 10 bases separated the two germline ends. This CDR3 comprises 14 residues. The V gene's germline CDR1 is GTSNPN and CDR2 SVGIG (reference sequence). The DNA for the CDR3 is TGTGCCTGGAGTCCCCGCGCTGCTGGAAACACCATATATTTT. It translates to CAWSPRAAGNTIYF.

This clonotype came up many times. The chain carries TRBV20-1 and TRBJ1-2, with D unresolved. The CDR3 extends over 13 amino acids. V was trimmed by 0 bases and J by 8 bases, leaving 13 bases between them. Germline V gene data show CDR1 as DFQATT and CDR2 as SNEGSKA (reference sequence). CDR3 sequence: CSARDFPSLGYTF. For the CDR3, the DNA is TGCAGTGCTAGAGATTTTCCCTCTCTAGGCTACACCTTC.

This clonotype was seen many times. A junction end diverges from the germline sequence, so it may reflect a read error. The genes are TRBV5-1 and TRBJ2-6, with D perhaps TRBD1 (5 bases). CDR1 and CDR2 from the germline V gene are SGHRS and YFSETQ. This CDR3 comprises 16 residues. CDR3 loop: CASSLLSRAGANVLTF. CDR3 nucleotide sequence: TGTGCCAGCAGCTTGTTGTCCAGGGCTGGGGCCAACGTCCTGACTTTC.

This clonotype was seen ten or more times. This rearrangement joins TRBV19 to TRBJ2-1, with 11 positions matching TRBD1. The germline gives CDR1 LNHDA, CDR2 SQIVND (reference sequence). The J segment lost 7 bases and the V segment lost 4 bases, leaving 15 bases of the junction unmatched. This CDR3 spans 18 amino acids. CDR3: CASSTWPSRDRGSNEQFF. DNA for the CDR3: TGTGCCAGTAGTACCTGGCCCTCCCGGGACAGGGGGTCGAATGAGCAGTTCTTC.

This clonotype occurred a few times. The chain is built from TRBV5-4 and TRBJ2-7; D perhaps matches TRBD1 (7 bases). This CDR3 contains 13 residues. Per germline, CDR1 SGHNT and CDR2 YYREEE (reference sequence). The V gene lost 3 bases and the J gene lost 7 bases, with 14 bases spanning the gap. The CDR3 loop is CASSSGRGREQYF. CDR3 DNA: TGTGCCAGCAGCTCTGGCAGGGGGAGGGAGCAGTACTTC. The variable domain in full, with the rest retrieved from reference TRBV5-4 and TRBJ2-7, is ETGVTQSPTHLIKTRGQQVTLRCSSQSGHNTVSWYQQALGQGPQFIFQYYREEENGRGNFPPRFSGLQFPNYSSELNVNALELDDSALYLCASSSGRGREQYFGPGTRLTVT.

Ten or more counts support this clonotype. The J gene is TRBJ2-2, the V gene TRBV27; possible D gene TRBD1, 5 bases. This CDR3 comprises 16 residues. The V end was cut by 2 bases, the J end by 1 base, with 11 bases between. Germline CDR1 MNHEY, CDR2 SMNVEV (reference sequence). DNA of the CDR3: TGTGCCAGCAGTTTAAGGGGTATTGGGAACACCGGGGAGCTGTTTTTT. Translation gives CASSLRGIGNTGELFF.

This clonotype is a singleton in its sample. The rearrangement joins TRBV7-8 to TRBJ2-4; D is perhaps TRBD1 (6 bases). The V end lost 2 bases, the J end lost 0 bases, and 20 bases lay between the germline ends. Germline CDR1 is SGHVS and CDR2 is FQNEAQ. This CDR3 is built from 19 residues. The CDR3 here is CASSLSAGERYVAKNIQYF. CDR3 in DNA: TGTGCCAGCAGCTTATCCGCAGGGGAAAGATATGTAGCCAAAAACATTCAGTACTTC.

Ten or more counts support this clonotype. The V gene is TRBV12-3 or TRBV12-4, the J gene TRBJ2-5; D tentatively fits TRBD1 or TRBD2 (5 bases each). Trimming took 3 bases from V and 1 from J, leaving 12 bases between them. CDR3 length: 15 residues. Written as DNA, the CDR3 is TGTGCCAGCAGTTTTCGAGGGACCTCCCAAGAGACCCAGTACTTC. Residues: CASSFRGTSQETQYF.

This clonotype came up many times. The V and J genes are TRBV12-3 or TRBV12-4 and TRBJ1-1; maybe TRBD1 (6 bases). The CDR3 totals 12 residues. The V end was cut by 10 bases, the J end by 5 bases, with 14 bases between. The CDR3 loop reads CATQRGWTEAFF. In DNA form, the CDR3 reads TGTGCCACCCAAAGGGGGTGGACTGAAGCTTTCTTT.

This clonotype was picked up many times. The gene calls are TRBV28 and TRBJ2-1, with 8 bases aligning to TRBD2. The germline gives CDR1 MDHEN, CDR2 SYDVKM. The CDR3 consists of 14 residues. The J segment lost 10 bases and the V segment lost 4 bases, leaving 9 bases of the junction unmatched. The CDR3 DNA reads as TGTGCCAGCAGTTCCCCGGGGGGGGTTAGAGAGCAGTTCTTC. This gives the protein CASSSPGGVREQFF.

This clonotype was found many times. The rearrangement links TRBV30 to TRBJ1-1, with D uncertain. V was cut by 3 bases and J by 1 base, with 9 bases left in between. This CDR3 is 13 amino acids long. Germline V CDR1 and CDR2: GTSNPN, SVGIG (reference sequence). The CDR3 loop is CAWSPNPNTEAFF. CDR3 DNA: TGTGCCTGGAGCCCCAACCCGAACACTGAAGCTTTCTTT.

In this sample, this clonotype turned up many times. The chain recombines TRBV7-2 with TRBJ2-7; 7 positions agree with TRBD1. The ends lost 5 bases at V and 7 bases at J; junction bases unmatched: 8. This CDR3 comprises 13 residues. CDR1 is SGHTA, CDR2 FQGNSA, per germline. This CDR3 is CASSRQGLGEQYF. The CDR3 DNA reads TGTGCCAGCAGCCGACAGGGTTTGGGGGAGCAGTACTTC.

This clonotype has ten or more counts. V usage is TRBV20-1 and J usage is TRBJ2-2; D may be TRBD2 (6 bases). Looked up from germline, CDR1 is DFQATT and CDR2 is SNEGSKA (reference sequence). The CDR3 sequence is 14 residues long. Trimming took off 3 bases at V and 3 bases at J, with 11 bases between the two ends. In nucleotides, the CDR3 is TGCAGTGCTAGCCCCGGGAGTGACACCGGGGAGCTGTTTTTT. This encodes CSASPGSDTGELFF.

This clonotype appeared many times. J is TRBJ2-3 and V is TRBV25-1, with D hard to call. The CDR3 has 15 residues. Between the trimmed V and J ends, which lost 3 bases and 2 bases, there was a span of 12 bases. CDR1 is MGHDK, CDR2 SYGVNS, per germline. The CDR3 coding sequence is TGTGCCAGCAGTGACTGGAAGGTTAACACAGATACGCAGTATTTT. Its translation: CASSDWKVNTDTQYF. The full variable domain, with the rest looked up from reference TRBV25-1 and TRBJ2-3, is EADIYQTPRYLVIGTGKKITLECSQTMGHDKMYWYQQDPGMELHLIHYSYGVNSTEKGDLSSESTVSRIRTEHFPLTLESARPSHTSQYLCASSDWKVNTDTQYFGPGTRLTVL.

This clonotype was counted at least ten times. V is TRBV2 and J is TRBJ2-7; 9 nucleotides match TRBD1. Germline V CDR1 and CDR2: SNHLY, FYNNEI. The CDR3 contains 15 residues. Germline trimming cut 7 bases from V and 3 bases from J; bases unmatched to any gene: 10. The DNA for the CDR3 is TGTGCCAGCAATGTTAACAGGGGGCCAGTCTACGAGCAGTACTTC. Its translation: CASNVNRGPVYEQYF.

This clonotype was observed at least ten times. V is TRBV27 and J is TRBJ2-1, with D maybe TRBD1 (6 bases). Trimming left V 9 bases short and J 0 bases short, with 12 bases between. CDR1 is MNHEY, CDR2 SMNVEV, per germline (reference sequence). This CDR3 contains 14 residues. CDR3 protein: CARLRGFSYNEQFF. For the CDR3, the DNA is TGTGCCAGACTCAGGGGTTTCTCCTACAATGAGCAGTTCTTC.

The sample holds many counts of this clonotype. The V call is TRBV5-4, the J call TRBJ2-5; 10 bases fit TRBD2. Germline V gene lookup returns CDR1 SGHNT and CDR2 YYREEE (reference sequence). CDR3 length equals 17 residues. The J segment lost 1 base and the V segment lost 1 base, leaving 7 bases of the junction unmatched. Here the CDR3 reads CASSLFGAGGPQETQYF. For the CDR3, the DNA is TGTGCCAGCAGCTTGTTTGGAGCGGGGGGGCCCCAAGAGACCCAGTACTTC.

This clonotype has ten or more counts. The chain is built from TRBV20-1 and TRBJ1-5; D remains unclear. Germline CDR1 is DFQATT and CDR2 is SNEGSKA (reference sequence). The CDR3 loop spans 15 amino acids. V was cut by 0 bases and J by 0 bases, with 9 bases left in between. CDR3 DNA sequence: TGCAGTGCTAGAGATCCCGGCTATAGCAATCAGCCCCAGCATTTT. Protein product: CSARDPGYSNQPQHF.

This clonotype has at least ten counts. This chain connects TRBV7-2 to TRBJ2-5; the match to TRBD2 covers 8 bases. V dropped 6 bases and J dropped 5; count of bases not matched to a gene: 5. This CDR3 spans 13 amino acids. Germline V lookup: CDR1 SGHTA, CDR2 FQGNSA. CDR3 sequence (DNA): TGTGCCAGCAGACGGGGGGGCGGGGAGACCCAGTACTTC. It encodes CASRRGGGETQYF.

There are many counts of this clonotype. CDR3 in amino acids: CASSRGQSTDTQYF. The CDR3 coding sequence is TGTGCCAGCAGCCGAGGACAGAGCACAGATACGCAGTATTTT. The chain uses TRBV6-2 or TRBV6-3 and TRBJ2-3, with D possibly TRBD1 on 6 matching bases. The CDR3 sequence is 14 residues long. Germline lookup yields CDR1 MNHEY and CDR2 SVGEGT. With 6 bases removed from V and 0 bases from J, the gap between germline ends came to 10 bases.

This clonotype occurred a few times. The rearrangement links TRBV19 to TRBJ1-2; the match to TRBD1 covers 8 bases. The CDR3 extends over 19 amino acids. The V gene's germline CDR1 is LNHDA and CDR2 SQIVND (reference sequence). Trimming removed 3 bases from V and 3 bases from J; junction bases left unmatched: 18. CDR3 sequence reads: CASSMSPETGAGNHYGYTF. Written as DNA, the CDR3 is TGTGCCAGTAGTATGTCCCCCGAGACAGGGGCCGGAAACCACTATGGCTACACCTTC. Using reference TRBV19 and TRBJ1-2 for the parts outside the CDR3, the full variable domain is DGGITQSPKYLFRKEGQNVTLSCEQNLNHDAMYWYRQDPGQGLRLIYYSQIVNDFQKGDIAEGYSVSREKKESFPLTVTSAQKNPTAFYLCASSMSPETGAGNHYGYTFGSGTRLTVV.

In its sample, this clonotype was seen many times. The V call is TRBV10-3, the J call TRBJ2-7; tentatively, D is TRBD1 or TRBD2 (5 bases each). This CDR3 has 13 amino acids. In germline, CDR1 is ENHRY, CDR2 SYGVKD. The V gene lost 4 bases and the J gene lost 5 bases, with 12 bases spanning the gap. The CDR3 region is CAISGRGTDEQYF. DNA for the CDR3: TGTGCCATCAGTGGTCGAGGGACCGACGAGCAGTACTTC.

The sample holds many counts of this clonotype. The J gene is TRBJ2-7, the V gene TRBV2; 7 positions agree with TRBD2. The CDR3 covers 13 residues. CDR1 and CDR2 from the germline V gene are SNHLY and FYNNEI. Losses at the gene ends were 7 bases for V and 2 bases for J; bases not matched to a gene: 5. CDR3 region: CASTTSGTYEQYF. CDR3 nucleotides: TGTGCCAGCACTACGAGCGGGACCTACGAGCAGTACTTC.

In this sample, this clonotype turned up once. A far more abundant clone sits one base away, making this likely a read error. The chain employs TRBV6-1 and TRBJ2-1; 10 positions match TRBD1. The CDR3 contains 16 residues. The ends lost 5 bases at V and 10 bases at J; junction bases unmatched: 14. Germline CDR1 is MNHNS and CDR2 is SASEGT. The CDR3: CASSYTPGQGSYEQFF. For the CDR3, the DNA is TGTGCCAGCAGTTACACCCCGGGACAGGGGTCTTACGAGCAGTTCTTC.

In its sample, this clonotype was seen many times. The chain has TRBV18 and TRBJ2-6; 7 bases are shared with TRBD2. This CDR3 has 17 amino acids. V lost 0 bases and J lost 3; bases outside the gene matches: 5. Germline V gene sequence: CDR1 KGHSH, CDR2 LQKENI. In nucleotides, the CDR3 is TGTGCCAGCTCACCACCGGCCGCGGGAGATGGGGCCAACGTCCTGACTTTC. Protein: CASSPPAAGDGANVLTF.

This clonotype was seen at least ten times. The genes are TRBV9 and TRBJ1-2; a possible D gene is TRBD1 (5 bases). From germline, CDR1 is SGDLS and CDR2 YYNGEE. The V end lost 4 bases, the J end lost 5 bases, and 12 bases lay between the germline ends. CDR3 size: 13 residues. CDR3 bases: TGTGCCAGCAGCCCCTCGGACACTTATGGCTACACCTTC. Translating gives CASSPSDTYGYTF.

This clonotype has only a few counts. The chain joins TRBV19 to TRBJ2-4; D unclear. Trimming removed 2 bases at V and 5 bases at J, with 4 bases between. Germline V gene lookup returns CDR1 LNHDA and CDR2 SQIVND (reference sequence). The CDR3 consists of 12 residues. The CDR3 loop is CASSIPENIQYF. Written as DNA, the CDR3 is TGTGCCAGTAGTATACCCGAAAACATTCAGTACTTC.